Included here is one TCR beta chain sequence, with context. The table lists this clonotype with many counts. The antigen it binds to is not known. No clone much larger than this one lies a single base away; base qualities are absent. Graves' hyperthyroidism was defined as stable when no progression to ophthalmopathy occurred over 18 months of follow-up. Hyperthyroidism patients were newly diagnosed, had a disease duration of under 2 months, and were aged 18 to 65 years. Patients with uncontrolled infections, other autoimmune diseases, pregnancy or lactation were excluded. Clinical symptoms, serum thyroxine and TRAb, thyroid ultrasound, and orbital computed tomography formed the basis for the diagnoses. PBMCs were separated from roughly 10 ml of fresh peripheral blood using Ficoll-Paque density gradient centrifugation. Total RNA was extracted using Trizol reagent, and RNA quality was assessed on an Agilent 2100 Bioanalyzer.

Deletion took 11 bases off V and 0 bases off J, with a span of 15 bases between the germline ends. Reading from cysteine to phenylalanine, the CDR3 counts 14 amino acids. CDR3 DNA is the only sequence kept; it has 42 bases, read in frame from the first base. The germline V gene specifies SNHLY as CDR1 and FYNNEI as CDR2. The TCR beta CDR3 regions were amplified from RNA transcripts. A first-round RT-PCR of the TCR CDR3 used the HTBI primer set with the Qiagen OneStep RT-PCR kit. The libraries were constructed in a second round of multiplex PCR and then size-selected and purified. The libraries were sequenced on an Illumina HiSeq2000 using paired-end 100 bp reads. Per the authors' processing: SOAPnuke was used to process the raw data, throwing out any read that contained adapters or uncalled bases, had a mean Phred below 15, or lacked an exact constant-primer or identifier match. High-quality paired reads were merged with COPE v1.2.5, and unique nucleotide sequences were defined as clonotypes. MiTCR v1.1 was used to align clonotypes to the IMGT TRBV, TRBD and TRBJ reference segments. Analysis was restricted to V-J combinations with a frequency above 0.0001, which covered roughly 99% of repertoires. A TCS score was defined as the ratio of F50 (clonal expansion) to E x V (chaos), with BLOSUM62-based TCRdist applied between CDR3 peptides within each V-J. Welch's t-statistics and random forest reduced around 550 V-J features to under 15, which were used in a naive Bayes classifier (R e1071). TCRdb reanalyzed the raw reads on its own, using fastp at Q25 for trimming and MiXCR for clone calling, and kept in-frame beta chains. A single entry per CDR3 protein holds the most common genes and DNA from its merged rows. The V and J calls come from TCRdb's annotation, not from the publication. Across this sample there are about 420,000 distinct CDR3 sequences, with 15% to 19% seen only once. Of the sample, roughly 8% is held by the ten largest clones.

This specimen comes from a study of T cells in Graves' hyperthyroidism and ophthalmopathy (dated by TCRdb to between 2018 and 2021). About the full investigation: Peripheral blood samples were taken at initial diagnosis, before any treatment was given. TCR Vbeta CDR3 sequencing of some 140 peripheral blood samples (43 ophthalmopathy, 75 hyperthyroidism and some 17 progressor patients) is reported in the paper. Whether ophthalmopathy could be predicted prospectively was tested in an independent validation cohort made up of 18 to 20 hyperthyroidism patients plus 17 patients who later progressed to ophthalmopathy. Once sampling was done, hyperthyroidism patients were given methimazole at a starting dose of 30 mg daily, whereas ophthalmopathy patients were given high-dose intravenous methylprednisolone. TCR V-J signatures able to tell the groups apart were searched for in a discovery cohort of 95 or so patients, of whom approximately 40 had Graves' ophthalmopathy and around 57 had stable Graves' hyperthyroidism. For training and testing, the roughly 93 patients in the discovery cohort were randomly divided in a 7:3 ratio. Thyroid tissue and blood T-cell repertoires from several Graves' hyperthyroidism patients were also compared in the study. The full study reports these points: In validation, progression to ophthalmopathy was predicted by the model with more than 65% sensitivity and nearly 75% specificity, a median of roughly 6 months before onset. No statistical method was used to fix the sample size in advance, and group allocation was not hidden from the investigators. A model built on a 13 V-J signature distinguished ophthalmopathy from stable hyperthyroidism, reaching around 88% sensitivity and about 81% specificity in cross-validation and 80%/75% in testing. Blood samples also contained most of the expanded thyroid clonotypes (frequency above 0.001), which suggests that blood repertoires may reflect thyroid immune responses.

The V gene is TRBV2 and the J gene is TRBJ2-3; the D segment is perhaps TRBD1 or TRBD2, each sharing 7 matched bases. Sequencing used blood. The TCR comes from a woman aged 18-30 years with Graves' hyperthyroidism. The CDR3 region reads CADQRDSSTDTQYF. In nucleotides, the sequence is TGTGCCGACCAGCGGGACAGCAGCACAGATACGCAGTATTTT.